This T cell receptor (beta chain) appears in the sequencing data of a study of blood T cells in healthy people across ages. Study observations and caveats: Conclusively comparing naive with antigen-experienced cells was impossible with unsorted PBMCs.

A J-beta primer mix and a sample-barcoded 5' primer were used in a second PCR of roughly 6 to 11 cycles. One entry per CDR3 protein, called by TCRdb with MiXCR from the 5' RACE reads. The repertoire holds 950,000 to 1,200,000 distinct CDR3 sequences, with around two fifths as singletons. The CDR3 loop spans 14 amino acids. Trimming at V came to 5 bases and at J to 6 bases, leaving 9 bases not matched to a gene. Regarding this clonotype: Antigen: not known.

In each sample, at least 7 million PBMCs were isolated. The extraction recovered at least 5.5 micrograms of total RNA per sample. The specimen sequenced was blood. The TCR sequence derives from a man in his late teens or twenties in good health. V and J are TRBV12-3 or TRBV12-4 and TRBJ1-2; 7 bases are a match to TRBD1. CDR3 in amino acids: CASSTDREGDGYTF. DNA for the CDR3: TGTGCCAGCAGTACCGACAGGGAGGGTGATGGCTACACCTTC.